The 6 T cell receptor beta chains given below trace back to one sample, sequenced in a study of beta chain features in type 1 diabetes. Antigens of these TCRs are unknown. Study conclusions and caveats: All four CD4+ subsets of Type 1 diabetes patients contained TCRB CDR3s that were moderately but significantly shorter.

The investigators reverse transcribed all of the isolated RNA, so they sequenced expressed TCRB transcripts. Generated by immunoSEQ multiplex PCR, the TCRdb table keeps only in-frame clones and is missing some. This sample has under 850,000 clones, with roughly 13% found just once. Sequencing was carried out using naive CD4+ T cells from blood. The source of these receptors is a man between 18 and 35 years old with type 1 diabetes.

This clone has more than one count but fewer than ten. The chain has TRBV28 and TRBJ2-7, with TRBD2 matching 14 bases. V shed 4 bases, J shed 7 bases, and the junction held 12 bases outside the gene matches. Germline V gives CDR1 MDHEN, CDR2 SYDVKM. The CDR3 consists of 17 residues. The CDR3 DNA is TGTGCCAGCAGTTCGCGGACTAGCGGGGGGTCCTCGCTGGAGCAGTACTTC. It encodes CASSSRTSGGSSLEQYF.

This clone was picked up a small number of times. The chain employs TRBV30 and TRBJ1-2; 8 nucleotides align to TRBD1. The CDR3 is 13 amino acids. The germline gives CDR1 GTSNPN, CDR2 SVGIG (reference sequence). J lost 5 bases, V lost 4 bases, and 6 bases had no gene match. CDR3 loop: CAWTGGAGYGYTF. Written as DNA, the CDR3 is TGTGCCTGGACAGGGGGCGCAGGGTATGGCTACACCTTC.

The rearrangement joins TRBV6-5 to TRBJ1-1; no reliable D call. The CDR3 length is 15 residues. Trimming cost V 2 bases and J 5 bases, with 15 bases left between them. The germline V gene has CDR1 MNHEY and CDR2 SVGAGI. The CDR3 here is CASSYPGSEGTEAFF. The CDR3 bases are TGTGCCAGCAGTTACCCGGGATCCGAAGGGACTGAAGCTTTCTTT.

The chain combines TRBV4-1 with TRBJ2-1; 10 positions agree with TRBD2. CDR3 length: 16 residues. J was trimmed by 6 bases and V by 1 base; bases with no gene match: 6. Per the germline V gene, CDR1 is MGHRA and CDR2 is YSYEKL. DNA for the CDR3: TGCGCCAGCAGCCAAGCCACTAGCGGGGCCATCAATGAGCAGTTCTTC. This codes for CASSQATSGAINEQFF.

In this sample, this clone turned up a few times. CDR3 bases: TGTGCCAGCAAATTGGGAACAGATACGCAGTATTTT. Translation gives CASKLGTDTQYF. J is TRBJ2-3 and V is TRBV6-1, with no clear D. CDR1 MNHNS and CDR2 SASEGT come from the germline V gene. Deletions cut 7 bases from V and 3 bases from J, with 8 bases between. The CDR3 is 12 amino acids.

The chain joins TRBV19 to TRBJ1-1; D is unresolved. CDR1 and CDR2 from the germline V gene are LNHDA and SQIVND (reference sequence). Trimming shortened V by 7 bases and J by 1 base, and 13 bases separated the two germline ends. CDR3 length: 14 amino acids. CDR3 protein: CASTKPGGNTEAFF. Written as DNA, the CDR3 is TGTGCCAGTACCAAACCGGGAGGGAACACTGAAGCTTTCTTT.